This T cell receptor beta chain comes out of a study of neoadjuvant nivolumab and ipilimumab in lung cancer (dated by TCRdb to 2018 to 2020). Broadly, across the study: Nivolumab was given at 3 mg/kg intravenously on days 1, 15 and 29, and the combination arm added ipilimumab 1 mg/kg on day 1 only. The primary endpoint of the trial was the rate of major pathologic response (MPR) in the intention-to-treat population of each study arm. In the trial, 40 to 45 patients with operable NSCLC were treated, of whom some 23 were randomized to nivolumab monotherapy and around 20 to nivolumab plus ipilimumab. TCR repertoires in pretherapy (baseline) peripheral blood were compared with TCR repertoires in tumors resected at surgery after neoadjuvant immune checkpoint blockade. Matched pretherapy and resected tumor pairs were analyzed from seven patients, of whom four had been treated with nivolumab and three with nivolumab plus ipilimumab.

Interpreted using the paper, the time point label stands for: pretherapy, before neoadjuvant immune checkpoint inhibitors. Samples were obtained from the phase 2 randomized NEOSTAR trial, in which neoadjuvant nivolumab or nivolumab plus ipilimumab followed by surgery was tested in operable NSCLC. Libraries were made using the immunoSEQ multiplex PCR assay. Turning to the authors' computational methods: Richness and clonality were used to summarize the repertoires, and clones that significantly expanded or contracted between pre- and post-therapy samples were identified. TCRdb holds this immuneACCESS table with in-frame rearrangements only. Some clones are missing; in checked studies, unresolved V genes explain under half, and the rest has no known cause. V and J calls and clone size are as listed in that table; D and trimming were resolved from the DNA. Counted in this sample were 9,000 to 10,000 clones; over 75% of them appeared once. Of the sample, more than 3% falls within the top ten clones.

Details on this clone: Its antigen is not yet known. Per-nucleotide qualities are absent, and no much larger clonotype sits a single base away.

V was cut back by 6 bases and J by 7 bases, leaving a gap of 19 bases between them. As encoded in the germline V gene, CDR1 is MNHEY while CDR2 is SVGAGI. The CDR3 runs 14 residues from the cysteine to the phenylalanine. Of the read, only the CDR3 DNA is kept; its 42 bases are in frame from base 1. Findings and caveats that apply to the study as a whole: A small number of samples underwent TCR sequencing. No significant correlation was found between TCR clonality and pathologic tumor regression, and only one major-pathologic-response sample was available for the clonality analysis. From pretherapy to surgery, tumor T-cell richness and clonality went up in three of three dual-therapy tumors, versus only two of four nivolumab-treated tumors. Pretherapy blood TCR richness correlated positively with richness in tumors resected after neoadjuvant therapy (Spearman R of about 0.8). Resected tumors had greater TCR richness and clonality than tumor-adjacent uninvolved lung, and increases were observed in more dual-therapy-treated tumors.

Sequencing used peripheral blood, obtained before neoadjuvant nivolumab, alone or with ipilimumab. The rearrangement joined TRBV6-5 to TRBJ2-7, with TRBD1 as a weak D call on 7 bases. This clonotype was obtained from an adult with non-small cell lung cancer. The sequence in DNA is TGTGCCAGCAGACCTCCAGGGGGGCTGGTTGAGCAGTACTTC. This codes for CASRPPGGLVEQYF.